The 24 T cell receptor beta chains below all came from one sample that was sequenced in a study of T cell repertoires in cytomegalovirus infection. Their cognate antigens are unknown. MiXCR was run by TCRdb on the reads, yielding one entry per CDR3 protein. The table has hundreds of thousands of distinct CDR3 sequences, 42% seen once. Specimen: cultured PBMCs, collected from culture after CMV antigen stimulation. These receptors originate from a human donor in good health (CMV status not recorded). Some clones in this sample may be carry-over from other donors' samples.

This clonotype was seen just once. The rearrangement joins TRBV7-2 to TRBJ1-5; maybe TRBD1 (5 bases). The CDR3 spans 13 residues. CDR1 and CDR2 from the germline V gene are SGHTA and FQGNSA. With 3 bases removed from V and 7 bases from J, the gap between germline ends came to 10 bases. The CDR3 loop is CASSLTEGQPQHF. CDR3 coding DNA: TGTGCCAGCAGCTTGACGGAGGGGCAGCCCCAGCATTTT. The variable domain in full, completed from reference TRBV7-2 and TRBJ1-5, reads GAGVSQSPSNKVTEKGKDVELRCDPISGHTALYWYRQSLGQGLEFLIYFQGNSAPDKSGLPSDRFSAERTGGSVSTLTIQRTQQEDSAVYLCASSLTEGQPQHFGDGTRLSIL.

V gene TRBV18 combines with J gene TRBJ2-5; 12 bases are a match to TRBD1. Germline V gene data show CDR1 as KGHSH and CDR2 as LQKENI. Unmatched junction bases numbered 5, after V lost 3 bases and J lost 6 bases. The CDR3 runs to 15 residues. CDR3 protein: CASSPGGTGGKTQYF. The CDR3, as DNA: TGTGCCAGCTCACCCGGAGGGACAGGGGGCAAGACCCAGTACTTC.

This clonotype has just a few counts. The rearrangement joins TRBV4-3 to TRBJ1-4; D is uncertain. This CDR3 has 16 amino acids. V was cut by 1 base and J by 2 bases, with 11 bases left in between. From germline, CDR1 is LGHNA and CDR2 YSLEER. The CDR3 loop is CASSQGAGFTNEKLFF. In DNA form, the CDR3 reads TGCGCCAGCAGCCAAGGAGCAGGCTTTACTAATGAAAAACTGTTTTTT.

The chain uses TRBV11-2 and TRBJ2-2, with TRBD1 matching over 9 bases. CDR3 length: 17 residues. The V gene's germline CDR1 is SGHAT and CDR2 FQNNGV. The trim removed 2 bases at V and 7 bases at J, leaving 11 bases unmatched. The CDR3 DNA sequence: TGTGCCAGCAGCTTACTATACAGGGGGCCGAGCGGCGGGGAGCTGTTTTTT. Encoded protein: CASSLLYRGPSGGELFF.

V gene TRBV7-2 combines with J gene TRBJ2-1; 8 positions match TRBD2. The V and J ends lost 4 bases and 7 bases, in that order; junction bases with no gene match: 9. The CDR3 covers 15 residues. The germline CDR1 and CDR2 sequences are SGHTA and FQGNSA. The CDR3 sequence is CASSYSGKIRNEQFF. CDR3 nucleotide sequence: TGTGCCAGCAGCTATAGCGGGAAGATCAGGAATGAGCAGTTCTTC.

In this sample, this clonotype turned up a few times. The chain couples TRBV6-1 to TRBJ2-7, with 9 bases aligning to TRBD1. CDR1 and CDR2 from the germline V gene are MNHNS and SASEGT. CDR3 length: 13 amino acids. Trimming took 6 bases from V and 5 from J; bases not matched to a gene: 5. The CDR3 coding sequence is TGTGCCAGCAGGAGCGGGGACAGGGACGAGCAGTACTTC. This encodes CASRSGDRDEQYF.

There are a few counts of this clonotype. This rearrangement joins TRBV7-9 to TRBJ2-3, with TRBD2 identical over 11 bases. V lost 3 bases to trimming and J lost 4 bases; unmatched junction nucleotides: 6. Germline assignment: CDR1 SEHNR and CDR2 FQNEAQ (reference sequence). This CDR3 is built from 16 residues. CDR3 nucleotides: TGTGCCAGCAGCTTGCAACTAGCGGGAGCGGCAGATACGCAGTATTTT. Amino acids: CASSLQLAGAADTQYF. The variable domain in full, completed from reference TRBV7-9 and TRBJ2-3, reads DTGVSQNPRHKITKRGQNVTFRCDPISEHNRLYWYRQTLGQGPEFLTYFQNEAQLEKSRLLSDRFSAERPKGSFSTLEIQRTEQGDSAMYLCASSLQLAGAADTQYFGPGTRLTVL.

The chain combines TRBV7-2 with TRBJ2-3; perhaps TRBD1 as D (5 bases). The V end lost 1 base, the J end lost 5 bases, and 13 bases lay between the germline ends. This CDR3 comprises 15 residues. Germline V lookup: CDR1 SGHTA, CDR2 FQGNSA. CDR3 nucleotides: TGTGCCAGCAGCTTAGAAGGCCGCAGGGTAGATACGCAGTATTTT. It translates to CASSLEGRRVDTQYF.

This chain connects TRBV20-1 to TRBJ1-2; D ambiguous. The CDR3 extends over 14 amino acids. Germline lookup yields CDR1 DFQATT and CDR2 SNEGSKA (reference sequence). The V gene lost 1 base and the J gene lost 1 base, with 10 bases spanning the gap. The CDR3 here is CSARGLGVNYGYTF. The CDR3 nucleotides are TGCAGTGCTAGAGGTTTGGGCGTTAACTATGGCTACACCTTC.

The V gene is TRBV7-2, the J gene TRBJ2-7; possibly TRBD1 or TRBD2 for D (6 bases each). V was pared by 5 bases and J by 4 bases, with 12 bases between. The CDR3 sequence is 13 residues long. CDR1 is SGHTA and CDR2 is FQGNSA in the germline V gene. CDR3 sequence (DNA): TGTGCCAGCAGCCCCTTAGGGGGGTACGAGCAGTACTTC. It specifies CASSPLGGYEQYF.

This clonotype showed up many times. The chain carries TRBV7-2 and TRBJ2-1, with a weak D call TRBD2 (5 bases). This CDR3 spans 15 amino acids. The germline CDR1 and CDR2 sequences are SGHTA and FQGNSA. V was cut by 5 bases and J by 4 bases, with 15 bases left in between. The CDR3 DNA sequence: TGTGCCAGCAGCCACGGACTGGCCAGTTACAATGAGCAGTTCTTC. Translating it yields CASSHGLASYNEQFF.

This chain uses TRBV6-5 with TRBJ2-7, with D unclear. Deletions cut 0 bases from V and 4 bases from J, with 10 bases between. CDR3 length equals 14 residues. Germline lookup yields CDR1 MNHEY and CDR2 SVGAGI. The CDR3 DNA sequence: TGTGCCAGCAGTTACTCGATCGTGGGTTACGAGCAGTACTTC. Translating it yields CASSYSIVGYEQYF.

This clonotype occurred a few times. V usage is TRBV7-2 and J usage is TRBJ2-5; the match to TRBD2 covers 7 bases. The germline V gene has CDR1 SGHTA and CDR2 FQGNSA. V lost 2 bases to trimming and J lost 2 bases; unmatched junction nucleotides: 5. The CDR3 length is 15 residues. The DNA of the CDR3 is TGTGCCAGCAGCTTAAGGGCGGGGGAGCAAGAGACCCAGTACTTC. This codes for CASSLRAGEQETQYF.

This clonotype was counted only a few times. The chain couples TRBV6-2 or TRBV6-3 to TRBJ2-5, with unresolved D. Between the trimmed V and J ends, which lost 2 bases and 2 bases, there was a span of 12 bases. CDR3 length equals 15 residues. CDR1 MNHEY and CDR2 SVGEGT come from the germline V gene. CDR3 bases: TGTGCCAGCAGTTACATGAGGATACTGCAAGAGACCCAGTACTTC. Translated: CASSYMRILQETQYF.

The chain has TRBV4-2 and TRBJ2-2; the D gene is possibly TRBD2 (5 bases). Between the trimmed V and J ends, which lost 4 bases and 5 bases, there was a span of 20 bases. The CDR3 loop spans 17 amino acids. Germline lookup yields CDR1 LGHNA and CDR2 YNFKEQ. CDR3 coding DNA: TGTGCCAGCAGCCGGGGAGTTTTACGGGGATGGACCGGGGAGCTGTTTTTT. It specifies CASSRGVLRGWTGELFF.

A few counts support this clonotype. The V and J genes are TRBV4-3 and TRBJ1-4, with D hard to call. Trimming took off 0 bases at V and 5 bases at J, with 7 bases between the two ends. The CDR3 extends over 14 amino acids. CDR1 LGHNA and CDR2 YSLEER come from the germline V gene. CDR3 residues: CASSQEGTNEKLFF. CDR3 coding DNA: TGCGCCAGCAGCCAAGAAGGAACGAATGAAAAACTGTTTTTT.

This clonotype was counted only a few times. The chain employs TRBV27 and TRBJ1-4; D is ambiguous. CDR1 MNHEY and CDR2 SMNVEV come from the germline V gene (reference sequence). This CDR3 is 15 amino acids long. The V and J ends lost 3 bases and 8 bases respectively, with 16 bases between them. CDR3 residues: CASSFRAGEGEKLFF. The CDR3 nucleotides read TGTGCCAGCAGTTTTCGGGCGGGAGAAGGGGAAAAACTGTTTTTT.

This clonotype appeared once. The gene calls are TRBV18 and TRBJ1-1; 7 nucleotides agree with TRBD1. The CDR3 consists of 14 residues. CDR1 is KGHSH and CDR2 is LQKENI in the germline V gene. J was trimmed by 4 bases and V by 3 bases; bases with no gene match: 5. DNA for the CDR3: TGTGCCAGCTCACCCGACAGGGCGAGCACTGAAGCTTTCTTT. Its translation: CASSPDRASTEAFF. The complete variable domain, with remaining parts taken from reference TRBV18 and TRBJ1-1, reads NAGVMQNPRHLVRRRGQEARLRCSPMKGHSHVYWYRQLPEEGLKFMVYLQKENIIDESGMPKERFSAEFPKEGPSILRIQQVVRGDSAAYFCASSPDRASTEAFFGQGTRLTVV.

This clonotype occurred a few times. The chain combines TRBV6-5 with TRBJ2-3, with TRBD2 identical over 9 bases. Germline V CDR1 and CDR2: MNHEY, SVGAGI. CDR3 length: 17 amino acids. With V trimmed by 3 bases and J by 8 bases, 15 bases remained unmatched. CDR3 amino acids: CASSYPRGAGGVVTQYF. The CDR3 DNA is TGTGCCAGCAGTTATCCCCGCGGAGCGGGAGGAGTGGTTACGCAGTATTTT.

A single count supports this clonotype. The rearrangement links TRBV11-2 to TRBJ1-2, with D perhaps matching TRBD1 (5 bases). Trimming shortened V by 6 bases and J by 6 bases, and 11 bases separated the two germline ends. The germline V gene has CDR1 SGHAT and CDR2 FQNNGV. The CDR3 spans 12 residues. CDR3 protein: CASSHEGDGYTF. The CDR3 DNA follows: TGTGCCAGCAGTCATGAAGGGGATGGCTACACCTTC.

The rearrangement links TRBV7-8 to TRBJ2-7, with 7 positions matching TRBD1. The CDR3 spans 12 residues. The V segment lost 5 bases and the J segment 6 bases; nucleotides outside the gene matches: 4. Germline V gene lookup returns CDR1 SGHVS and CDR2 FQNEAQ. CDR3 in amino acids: CASSGTEREQYF. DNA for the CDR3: TGTGCCAGCAGCGGGACAGAGCGCGAGCAGTACTTC.

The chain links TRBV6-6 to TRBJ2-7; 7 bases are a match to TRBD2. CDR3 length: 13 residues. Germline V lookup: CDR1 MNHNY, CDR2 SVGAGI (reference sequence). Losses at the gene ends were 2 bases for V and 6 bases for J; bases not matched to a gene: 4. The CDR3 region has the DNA TGTGCCAGCAGTTACGCGGGAGACGGCGAGCAGTACTTC. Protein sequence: CASSYAGDGEQYF.

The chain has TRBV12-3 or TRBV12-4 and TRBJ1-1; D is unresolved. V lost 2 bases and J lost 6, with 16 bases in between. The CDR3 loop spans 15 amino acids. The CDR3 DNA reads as TGTGCCAGCAGTTTATCCCTAGGGCAGGCCCCTGAAGCTTTCTTT. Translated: CASSLSLGQAPEAFF.

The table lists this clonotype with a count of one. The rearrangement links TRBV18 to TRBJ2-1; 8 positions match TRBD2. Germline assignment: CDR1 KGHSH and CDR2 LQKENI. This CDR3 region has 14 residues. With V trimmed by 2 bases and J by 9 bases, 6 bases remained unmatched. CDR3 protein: CASSPTGTSFEQFF. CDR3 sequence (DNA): TGTGCCAGCTCACCAACCGGGACTAGTTTTGAGCAGTTCTTC.